This T cell receptor (beta chain) originates from a study of radiation and T cells in renal cell carcinoma. Whole-study results and caveats: From baseline, blood top tumor clonotypes peaked at 2 weeks post-radiation.

For this clone: Its antigen is unknown.

The CDR3 consists of 14 residues. V was cut by 3 bases and J by 7 bases, with 15 bases left in between. Germline values: CDR1 MNHEY, CDR2 SMNVEV (reference sequence). Clones were sequenced by immunoSEQ multiplex PCR, and TCRdb holds only the in-frame ones, with some missing. Of about 130,000 clones listed, 81% were seen once; the top ten hold 5% to 6.5%. Time point: blood 2 weeks post-SBRT. The treatment: 15 Gy SBRT to primary tumor, nephrectomy 4 weeks later. Serial blood draws occurred at baseline and 2 and 4 weeks post-SBRT. The tumor was a clear cell renal cell carcinoma. The V gene is TRBV27, the J gene TRBJ1-2; D unresolved. The receptor comes from a man in his forties or fifties with renal cell carcinoma. The starting material was blood, obtained from a patient whose treatment included radiotherapy and nephrectomy. The CDR3 DNA follows: TGTGCCAGCAGTTTGCGGGGAATGGAGCGTGGCTACACCTTC. Protein product: CASSLRGMERGYTF.